This T cell receptor beta chain was profiled in a study of CD8+CD57+ T cells in acquired aplastic anemia. Study-level information: Sorted CD4+ plus CD8+ cells gave DNA averaging 3.2 ug.

Only patients with CD8+CD57+ cell expansion on flow cytometry were chosen for sequencing. From germline, CDR1 is LNHDA and CDR2 SQIVND (reference sequence). The CDR3 contains 15 residues. V lost 3 bases and J 4 bases, leaving 15 bases between the germline ends. Investigators profiled TCR beta VDJ and CDR3 from genomic DNA template. Each CDR3 protein gets one entry after TCRdb re-called the reads with MiXCR. Here the sample spans 200,000 to 250,000 distinct CDR3 sequences, under 55% being singletons. Sequenced input: sorted CD4+, CD8+, or CD8+CD57+ T cells (not recorded which) from PBMCs. The V call is TRBV19, the J call TRBJ1-2, with D perhaps TRBD1 (6 bases). This TCR was recovered from a human donor with aplastic anemia. The CDR3 here is CASSISAGEGYGYTF. CDR3 coding DNA: TGTGCCAGTAGTATCTCAGCAGGGGAGGGCTATGGCTACACCTTC.